This is a list of T cell receptor beta chains from one sample in a study of cytomegalovirus exposure and HLA in healthy donors. Sequencing used immunoSEQ multiplex PCR; TCRdb keeps in-frame clones, though not all of them. The table includes some 160,000 clones, around three quarters detected once. The sample consisted of PBMCs. Every receptor here comes from a woman in her 30s in good health and CMV-seronegative. Each CDR3 is given with its conserved first and last residue. Fields, in order: D gene, J gene, clone size, V gene, CDR3 DNA, CDR3 protein. The D gene is left open where the match is weak. Where a row states a size, it is once, few, many or the class of an expanded clone; other rows omit it.

-,TRBJ2-7,-,TRBV25-1,TGTGCCAGCAGTGACCGGGCAGGGGTCTACGAGCAGTACTTC,CASSDRAGVYEQYF
-,TRBJ1-5,-,TRBV2,TGTGCCAGCAGTGAAGGTAGACAGACATATAGCAATCAGCCCCAGCATTTT,CASSEGRQTYSNQPQHF
TRBD1,TRBJ2-3,-,TRBV7-2,TGTGCCAGCAGCTCACGGGACAGGCTATGGCCAGATACGCAGTATTTT,CASSSRDRLWPDTQYF
-,TRBJ1-1,-,TRBV5-8,TGTGCCAGCAGGCCTCTCCGGGGGTCGGTCACTGAAGCTTTCTTT,CASRPLRGSVTEAFF
TRBD1,TRBJ1-1,many,TRBV6-1,TGTGCCAGCAGGCTAGGGGGCGCGGGAACTGAAGCTTTCTTT,CASRLGGAGTEAFF
-,TRBJ2-7,few,TRBV27,TGTGCCAGCAGCAGACAGGAAAACTACGAGCAGTACTTC,CASSRQENYEQYF
-,TRBJ2-7,many,TRBV14,TGTGCCAGCAGCCTTGGCTCAATTTCCTACGAGCAGTACTTC,CASSLGSISYEQYF
-,TRBJ1-2,-,TRBV29-1,TGCAGCGCTGGAGGGGAGTATGGCTACACCTTC,CSAGGEYGYTF
TRBD2,TRBJ2-3,-,TRBV7-3,TGTGCCAGCAGCTTAGGGGACGTGGTACTAGCGGGAGAGACAGAGCATCGAGATACGCAGTATTTT,CASSLGDVVLAGETEHRDTQYF
TRBD1,TRBJ2-5,-,TRBV6-1,TGTGCCAGCAGGGCCGGGACAGGGGGCCCAGAGACCCAGTACTTC,CASRAGTGGPETQYF
-,TRBJ2-7,once,TRBV4-3,TGCGCCAGCAGCCAAGACAGGGGGGTCTCTGGGCAGTACTTC,CASSQDRGVSGQYF
-,TRBJ2-3,few,TRBV30,TGTGCCTGGAGCCCCAGCCGGGGCACAGATACGCAGTATTTT,CAWSPSRGTDTQYF
-,TRBJ1-1,once,TRBV5-8,TGTGCCAGCAGCTCCGACAGCCTGAACACTGAAGCTTTCTTT,CASSSDSLNTEAFF
-,TRBJ1-1,-,TRBV7-8,TGTGCCAGCAGCTTCGTACAAGACACTGAAGCTTTCTTT,CASSFVQDTEAFF
-,TRBJ2-7,-,TRBV5-6,TGTGCCAGCAGCTTGTGGTGGGCGGAGGGGTCCGAGCAGTACTTC,CASSLWWAEGSEQYF
-,TRBJ1-2,-,TRBV27,TGTGCCAGCAGTTTATTAGCGGACCCTGGGGTCTATGGCTACACCTTC,CASSLLADPGVYGYTF
-,TRBJ2-7,-,TRBV5-4,TGTGCCGGCAGCTTGGGCCGAGATCCCTACGAGCAGTACTTC,CAGSLGRDPYEQYF
TRBD1,TRBJ1-1,-,TRBV29-1,TGCAGCGGGTCCGGGACAGCAGGCGGTCACACTGAAGCTTTCTTT,CSGSGTAGGHTEAFF
TRBD1,TRBJ2-5,-,TRBV11-2,TGTGCCAGCAGCTCCGTTGACGGGACAGGGGCCCAAGAGACCCAGTACTTC,CASSSVDGTGAQETQYF
-,TRBJ2-7,-,TRBV4-3,TGCGCCAGCAGCCAAGATCGGGGCTACGAGCAGTACTTC,CASSQDRGYEQYF
TRBD2,TRBJ2-7,-,TRBV29-1,TGCAGCGTTGCTAGCGGGGATACCTACGAGCAGTACTTC,CSVASGDTYEQYF
TRBD1,TRBJ2-3,-,TRBV28,TGTGCCAGCCGGGACAGGGAATTCGCGAGCACAGATACGCAGTATTTT,CASRDREFASTDTQYF
TRBD2,TRBJ2-5,once,TRBV10-1,TGCGCCAGCAGTGCTAGCGGGGAGTACCAAGAGACCCAGTACTTC,CASSASGEYQETQYF
TRBD1,TRBJ2-2,once,TRBV5-1,TGCGCCAGCAGCCAATACAGGGGTGAAGTCACCGGGGAGCTGTTTTTT,CASSQYRGEVTGELFF
TRBD2,TRBJ2-1,-,TRBV11-2,TGTGCCAGCAGCTTAGGGACTAGCGAAGGGCCCATTGAGCAGTTCTTC,CASSLGTSEGPIEQFF
-,TRBJ2-7,-,TRBV7-6,TGTGCCAGCAGCTTACGGGGGGGGGACAGGGATGAGCAGTACTTC,CASSLRGGDRDEQYF
TRBD2,TRBJ2-5,once,TRBV5-1,TGCGCCAGCACCGAGGCGGCTAGCGGGATGGGGGAGACCCAGTACTTC,CASTEAASGMGETQYF
TRBD2,TRBJ2-5,-,TRBV9,TGTGCCAGCAGCGTAGCTGACGGGAGGCACCAAGAGACCCAGTACTTC,CASSVADGRHQETQYF
TRBD1,TRBJ1-2,-,TRBV6-1,TGTGCCAGCAGTGCCTCTCCGGGACAGGGTTCATATGGCTACACCTTC,CASSASPGQGSYGYTF
-,TRBJ1-1,-,TRBV7-2,TGTGCCAGCAGCTTCACAGAGAACACTGAAGCTTTCTTT,CASSFTENTEAFF
TRBD1,TRBJ1-1,-,TRBV27,TGTGCCACCCCAGAAGGGGGCAGGAACACTGAAGCTTTCTTT,CATPEGGRNTEAFF
TRBD1,TRBJ1-2,-,TRBV7-9,TGTGCCAGCAGCCCCAAGACAGGGGGCGGAGCGGACTATGGCTACACCTTC,CASSPKTGGGADYGYTF
-,TRBJ2-1,-,TRBV14,TGTGCCAGCAGCCAAGTCGCGGGCAATGAGCAGTTCTTC,CASSQVAGNEQFF
-,TRBJ2-1,-,TRBV11-3,TGTGCCAGCAGCCGGGGGGCTACCTACAATGAGCAGTTCTTC,CASSRGATYNEQFF
-,TRBJ2-1,-,TRBV6-5,TGTGCCAGCAGTTACCCGACAAGGCACAATGAGCAGTTCTTC,CASSYPTRHNEQFF
-,TRBJ1-3,few,TRBV7-2,TGTGCCAGCAGCTTCACAGGTGGAAACACCATATATTTT,CASSFTGGNTIYF
-,TRBJ2-4,once,TRBV19,TGTGCCAGTCTTTCAAAGGGACTAGCCAAAAACATTCAGTACTTC,CASLSKGLAKNIQYF
TRBD1,TRBJ1-1,-,TRBV23-1,TGCGCCAGCAGTCAATCGCGGACAGGGGGCCTCGGTTCGACTGAAGCTTTCTTT,CASSQSRTGGLGSTEAFF
-,TRBJ2-2,-,TRBV7-2,TGTGCCAGCAGCCTACTGAACACCGGGGAGCTGTTTTTT,CASSLLNTGELFF
TRBD2,TRBJ2-3,-,TRBV5-1,TGCGCCAGCAGCTTCTATAGGTCAGCGGGAGTTGGGGGCACAGATACGCAGTATTTT,CASSFYRSAGVGGTDTQYF
TRBD1,TRBJ1-3,-,TRBV6-5,TGTGCCAGCAGTTACGCCGGGACAGGGTCTGGAAACACCATATATTTT,CASSYAGTGSGNTIYF
-,TRBJ1-1,few,TRBV5-1,TGCGCCAGCAGCTTCACAGGGATGAACACTGAAGCTTTCTTT,CASSFTGMNTEAFF
TRBD1,TRBJ1-5,-,TRBV12-5,TGTGCTAGTGACCTCAGGGGGAGCAATCAGCCCCAGCATTTT,CASDLRGSNQPQHF
TRBD1,TRBJ1-1,-,TRBV18,TGTGCCAGCTCATCCCGGGACAGGCCGAACACTGAAGCTTTCTTT,CASSSRDRPNTEAFF
TRBD1,TRBJ1-5,once,TRBV12-5,TGTGCTAGTGGCTCCGGGACAGGATATAGCAATCAGCCCCAGCATTTT,CASGSGTGYSNQPQHF
TRBD2,TRBJ2-3,few,TRBV27,TGTGCCAGCAGTGCCCCCGGGACTAGCGGTCTTAGCACAGATACGCAGTATTTT,CASSAPGTSGLSTDTQYF
-,TRBJ2-3,-,TRBV18,TGTGCCAGCTCAACACAACGGGAACTACCCAGCACAGATACGCAGTATTTT,CASSTQRELPSTDTQYF
-,TRBJ1-2,-,TRBV28,TGTGCCAGCAGTTTGTTGACAGGTTTGGCTAACTATGGCTACACCTTC,CASSLLTGLANYGYTF
TRBD2,TRBJ2-3,-,TRBV5-6,TGTGCCAGCAGCTTGTTTAGCGGGGATAGCACAGATACGCAGTATTTT,CASSLFSGDSTDTQYF
TRBD1,TRBJ1-1,-,TRBV11-2,TGTGCCAGCAGCCCAGGGACAGGGTCGATGAACACTGAAGCTTTCTTT,CASSPGTGSMNTEAFF
-,TRBJ2-4,few,TRBV2,TGTGCCAGCACGGGGGCCAAAAACATTCAGTACTTC,CASTGAKNIQYF
TRBD1,TRBJ1-2,-,TRBV7-6,TGTGCCAGCAGCTTAGGACCGGGACAGGGGATCTATGGCTACACCTTC,CASSLGPGQGIYGYTF
TRBD2,TRBJ2-3,once,TRBV5-1,TGCGCCAGCAGCTTGGCCGGGGGGACAGATACGCAGTATTTT,CASSLAGGTDTQYF